The T cell receptor (beta chain) under discussion was sequenced for a study of T cell responses to AZD1222 COVID-19 vaccine (dated by TCRdb to about 2021). Study-wide context: A total of 230 to 250 trial participants underwent TCR sequencing, of whom 200 to 220 had received two doses of AZD1222 and some 26 had received two doses of the MenACWY control vaccine. Trial participants were enrolled by age into 18-55, 56-69 and 70-plus year subgroups, with roughly 150, 30 and 60 TCR-sequenced participants respectively.

Trimming removed 10 bases from V and 7 bases from J; the gene matches leave 11 bases unexplained. Including the terminal cysteine and phenylalanine, the CDR3 comprises 13 residues. Only the CDR3 DNA stays, 39 bases, in frame from base 1. Per the germline V gene, SGHTA is the CDR1 and FQGNSA is the CDR2. The paper's findings and limits, for the study overall: The 56-69-year group was small, and its depth increase did not reach significance, likely because of low power. A significant rise in spike-specific TCR breadth and depth was observed after two AZD1222 doses relative to day 0 and relative to MenACWY recipients. Vaccine-associated CD4 TCRs spanned the whole spike protein, with dominant responses in regions 160-218 and 743-854. Because no day 14 peak-response samples were available, the repertoires could be characterized only after the peak T cell response. Participants were mostly white British, with more females than males. The authors suggested clonal diversity may have been underestimated. Reportedly, close to half of the unique spike-specific TCRs recognized epitopes lying outside the regions that are mutated in the B.1.351 and B.1.1.7 variants. Conclusions about previously exposed vaccinees are limited because only a handful of AZD1222 recipients were SARS-CoV-2 seropositive at baseline.

About this clone itself: No cognate antigen has been identified for it. No base-level quality is on record; no much larger clone is a single base apart.

The CDR3 regions of human TCRbeta chains were subjected to immunosequencing. As for the authors' bioinformatics: Repertoire TCRs were matched against a reference library of SARS-CoV-2-specific TCRs generated with the MIRA antigen-specificity platform. Breadth was defined as the fraction of unique TCRs that were SARS-CoV-2-associated. Depth was defined as the fraction of total T cells that were SARS-CoV-2-associated. Using the MIRA data, each spike-specific TCR was mapped to the spike region that the TCR reacts to and placed in a CD4 or CD8 class. Log10-transformed breadth and depth values were compared by one-way ANOVA with Sidak's multiple comparisons tests. This is the immuneACCESS table as TCRdb keeps it, with only in-frame sequences that have V and J called. A part of the clones is gone; compared with another copy, unresolved V genes explain less than half, and the rest is unexplained. V and J calls and clone size follow that table, whereas D and trimming were derived from the DNA. The sample profile shows some 140,000 clones; 80% to 95% of them were found once. The top ten hold approximately 7% of the sample.

The time point label, as the study defines it: about 28 days (+/-7) after the second vaccine dose. AZD1222 recipients given second doses at about 4 weeks or at about 12 weeks were pooled, since spike-specific TCR depth and breadth were not found to differ between the two schedules. Samples from vaccinated people were obtained from the UK trials COV001 and COV002, which included a single-blind randomized controlled phase 2/3 trial of AZD1222 (ChAdOx1 nCoV-19) in healthy adults. Trial participant PBMC samples were collected at day 0 and day 28 after the second dose for TCRbeta chain sequencing. The sequence is built from TRBV7-2 and TRBJ1-1, with 8 central nucleotides matching TRBD1. The sequence came from an adult who received the AZD1222 COVID-19 vaccine. The sample here was peripheral blood, taken 28 days after the second AZD1222 dose. The nucleotide sequence is TGTGCCACTAGCAGGGGGCAATATGGTGAAGCTTTCTTT. Translated, it gives CATSRGQYGEAFF.